The rows below give T cell receptor beta chains drawn from one sample of a study of Ad26.COV2.S vaccination and SARS-CoV-2 variants. Clones were sequenced by immunoSEQ multiplex PCR, and TCRdb holds only the in-frame ones, with some missing. The data contain 380,000 or so clones, around 89% of them singletons. This material consisted of peripheral blood, taken in a trial of Ad26.COV2.S vaccine versus placebo. The receptors here all came from a person aged 18-65 years who received the Ad26.COV2.S COVID-19 vaccine or a placebo. Each CDR3 is given with its conserved first and last residue. Fields, in order: J gene, V gene, D gene, clone size, CDR3 protein, CDR3 DNA. D genes are given only for firm matches. Some rows mark clone size as missing; the rest say once, few, many or name a class of expanded clone.

TRBJ1-1 TRBV9 NA NA CASSEVWNTEAFF TGTGCCAGCAGCGAAGTTTGGAACACTGAAGCTTTCTTT
TRBJ2-7 TRBV14 TRBD1 NA CASSLRDSFYEQYF TGTGCCAGCAGCCTCCGGGACAGCTTCTACGAGCAGTACTTC
TRBJ2-1 TRBV6-5 TRBD2 NA CASRKVTSGFNEQFF TGTGCCAGCCGAAAAGTGACTAGCGGGTTCAATGAGCAGTTCTTC
TRBJ1-2 TRBV30 NA NA CARGWVYGYTF TGTGCCCGCGGGTGGGTATATGGCTACACCTTC
TRBJ2-7 TRBV30 NA NA CASTSSYEQYF TGTGCCTCCACGTCCTCCTACGAGCAGTACTTC
TRBJ2-5 TRBV3-1/TRBV3-2 NA NA CASSQGARRETQYF TGTGCCAGCAGCCAAGGGGCCCGGCGGGAGACCCAGTACTTC
TRBJ2-7 TRBV7-6 NA NA CASSLPRPDGAYEQYF TGTGCCAGCAGCTTACCCAGACCGGACGGAGCCTACGAGCAGTACTTC
TRBJ2-7 TRBV30 TRBD2 few CAWGGVLSSYEQYF TGTGCCTGGGGGGGGGTCCTAAGCTCCTACGAGCAGTACTTC
TRBJ2-7 TRBV2 NA NA CASQLRGGNYEQYF TGTGCCAGCCAATTGAGAGGGGGGAACTACGAGCAGTACTTC
TRBJ2-1 TRBV30 TRBD1 once CAWRGQAYNEQFF TGTGCCTGGAGGGGACAGGCCTACAATGAGCAGTTCTTC
TRBJ2-5 TRBV4-3 NA NA CASSPGETYQETQYF TGCGCCAGCAGCCCTGGGGAGACCTACCAAGAGACCCAGTACTTC
TRBJ2-2 TRBV4-3 TRBD2 NA CASSRERGRNTGELFF TGCGCCAGCAGCCGCGAGCGGGGGAGGAACACCGGGGAGCTGTTTTTT
TRBJ2-2 TRBV11-2 NA NA CASTSPTRDTGELFF TGTGCCAGCACCTCCCCTACCCGGGACACCGGGGAGCTGTTTTTT
TRBJ2-1 TRBV10-3 TRBD2 NA CAISPSGRGEEQFF TGTGCCATCAGCCCCAGCGGGAGAGGCGAGGAGCAGTTCTTC
TRBJ2-7 TRBV5-6 TRBD2 NA CASSPPGLAGGSYEQYF TGTGCCAGCAGCCCGCCGGGACTAGCGGGGGGCTCCTACGAGCAGTACTTC
TRBJ2-3 TRBV5-4 TRBD2 NA CASSLATSASTDTQYF TGTGCCAGCAGCTTGGCCACTAGCGCGAGCACAGATACGCAGTATTTT
TRBJ1-2 TRBV6-5 TRBD1 NA CATAHGQVGYTF TGTGCCACCGCACACGGACAGGTCGGCTACACCTTC
TRBJ1-3 TRBV19 NA NA CASSILHLGGNTIYF TGTGCCAGTAGTATCCTCCATCTTGGGGGAAACACCATATATTTT
TRBJ2-3 TRBV30 NA NA CAWSRGGASTDTQYF TGTGCCTGGAGCCGAGGGGGAGCTAGCACAGATACGCAGTATTTT
TRBJ1-3 TRBV14 NA NA CASSRADIGNTIYF TGTGCCAGCAGCCGAGCGGACATTGGAAACACCATATATTTT
TRBJ2-7 TRBV2 TRBD1 NA CASGRGQTYEQYF TGTGCCAGCGGCCGGGGACAGACCTACGAGCAGTACTTC
TRBJ2-7 TRBV11-2 TRBD1 NA CASSFRDRGYEQYF TGTGCCAGCAGCTTCCGGGACAGGGGCTACGAGCAGTACTTC
TRBJ2-1 TRBV3-1/TRBV3-2 NA NA CASSQAQDYRFF TGTGCCAGCAGCCAAGCTCAGGACTATCGGTTCTTC
TRBJ2-3 TRBV10-3 TRBD2 NA CAISEVGAGGTRHTQYF TGTGCCATCAGTGAAGTAGGAGCGGGGGGGACCCGACATACGCAGTATTTT
TRBJ1-3 TRBV7-3 NA NA CASSRGGGNTIYF TGTGCCAGCAGTAGGGGAGGTGGAAACACCATATATTTT
TRBJ1-1 TRBV10-3 NA NA CAISEADRSNTEAFF TGTGCCATCAGTGAGGCCGACAGGAGTAACACTGAAGCTTTCTTT
TRBJ2-7 TRBV9 TRBD1 NA CASSFQDRAEHEQYF TGTGCCAGCAGCTTTCAAGACAGGGCCGAGCACGAGCAGTACTTC
TRBJ1-1 TRBV7-6 NA once CASSLGPDGEAFF TGTGCCAGCAGCTTAGGTCCCGACGGAGAAGCTTTCTTT
TRBJ2-5 TRBV5-1 NA NA CASSLAFGETQYF TGCGCCAGCAGCTTGGCCTTTGGCGAGACCCAGTACTTC
TRBJ1-2 TRBV6-5 TRBD1 NA CASSPGQGARGYTF TGTGCCAGCAGCCCGGGACAGGGGGCGCGTGGCTACACCTTC
TRBJ2-3 TRBV5-4 NA NA CASSPWRGIPDTQYF TGTGCCAGCAGCCCATGGAGGGGGATCCCAGATACGCAGTATTTT
TRBJ2-2 TRBV12-3/TRBV12-4 TRBD1 NA CASSLTGRGELFF TGTGCCAGCAGTTTGACAGGGCGAGGGGAGCTGTTTTTT
TRBJ1-4 TRBV15 TRBD1 once CATSRRAGGGEKLFF TGTGCCACCAGCAGGCGGGCAGGGGGCGGTGAAAAACTGTTTTTT
TRBJ1-1 TRBV5-1 NA once CASSSSRDTEAFF TGCGCCAGCAGCTCAAGCAGAGACACTGAAGCTTTCTTT